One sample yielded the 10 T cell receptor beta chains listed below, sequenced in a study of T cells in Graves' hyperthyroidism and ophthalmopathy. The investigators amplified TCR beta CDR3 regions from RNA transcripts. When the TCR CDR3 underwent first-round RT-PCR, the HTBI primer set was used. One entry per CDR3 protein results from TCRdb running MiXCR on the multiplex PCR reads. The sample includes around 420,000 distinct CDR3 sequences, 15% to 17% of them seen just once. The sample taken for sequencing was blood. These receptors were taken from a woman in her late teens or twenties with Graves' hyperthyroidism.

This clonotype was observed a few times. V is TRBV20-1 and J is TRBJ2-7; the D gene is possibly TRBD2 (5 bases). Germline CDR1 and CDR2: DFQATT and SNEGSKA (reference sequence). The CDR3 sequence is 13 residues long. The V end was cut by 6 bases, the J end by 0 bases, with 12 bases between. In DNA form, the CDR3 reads TGCAGTGCGCGGTTCCGGGGCTCCTACGAGCAGTACTTC. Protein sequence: CSARFRGSYEQYF.

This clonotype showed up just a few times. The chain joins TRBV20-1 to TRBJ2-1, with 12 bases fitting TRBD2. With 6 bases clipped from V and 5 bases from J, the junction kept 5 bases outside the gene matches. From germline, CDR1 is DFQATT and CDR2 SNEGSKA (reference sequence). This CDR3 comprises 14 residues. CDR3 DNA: TGCAGTGCGAGGACTAGCGGGAAAAACAATGAGCAGTTCTTC. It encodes CSARTSGKNNEQFF.

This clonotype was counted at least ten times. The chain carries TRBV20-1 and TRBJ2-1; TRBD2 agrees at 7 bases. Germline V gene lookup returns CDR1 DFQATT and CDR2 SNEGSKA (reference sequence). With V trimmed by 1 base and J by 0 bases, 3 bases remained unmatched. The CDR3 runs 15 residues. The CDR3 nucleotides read TGCAGTGCTAGAGTGGGGGGGAGCTCCTACAATGAGCAGTTCTTC. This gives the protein CSARVGGSSYNEQFF.

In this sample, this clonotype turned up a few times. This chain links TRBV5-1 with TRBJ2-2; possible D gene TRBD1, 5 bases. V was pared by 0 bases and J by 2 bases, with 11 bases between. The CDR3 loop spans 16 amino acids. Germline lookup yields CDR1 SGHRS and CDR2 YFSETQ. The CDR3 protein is CASSLVRAPNTGELFF. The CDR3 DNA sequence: TGCGCCAGCAGCTTGGTCAGGGCTCCCAACACCGGGGAGCTGTTTTTT.

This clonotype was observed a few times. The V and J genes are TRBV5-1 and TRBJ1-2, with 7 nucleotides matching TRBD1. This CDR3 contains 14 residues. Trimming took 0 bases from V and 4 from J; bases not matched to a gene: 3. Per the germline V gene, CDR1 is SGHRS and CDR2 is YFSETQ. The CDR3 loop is CASSLDGTAYGYTF. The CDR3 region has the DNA TGCGCCAGCAGCTTGGACGGGACAGCCTATGGCTACACCTTC.

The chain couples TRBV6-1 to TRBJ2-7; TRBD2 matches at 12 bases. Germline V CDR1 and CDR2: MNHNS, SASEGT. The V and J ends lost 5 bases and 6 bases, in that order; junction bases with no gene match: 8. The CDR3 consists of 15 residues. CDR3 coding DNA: TGTGCCAGCAGTACGCTAGCGGGAGGGCCCGGCGAGCAGTACGTC. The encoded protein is CASSTLAGGPGEQYV.

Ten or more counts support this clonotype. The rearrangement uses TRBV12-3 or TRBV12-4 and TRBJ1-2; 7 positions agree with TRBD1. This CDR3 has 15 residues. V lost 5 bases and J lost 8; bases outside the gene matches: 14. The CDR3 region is CASSTSDRPAEGYTF. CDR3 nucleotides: TGTGCCAGCAGTACATCGGACAGGCCCGCCGAGGGCTACACCTTC.

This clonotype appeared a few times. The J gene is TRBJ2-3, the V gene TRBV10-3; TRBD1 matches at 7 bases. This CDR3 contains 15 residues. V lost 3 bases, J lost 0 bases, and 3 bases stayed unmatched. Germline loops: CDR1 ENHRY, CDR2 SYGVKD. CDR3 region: CAISEVTGSTDTQYF. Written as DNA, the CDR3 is TGTGCCATCAGTGAAGTGACAGGGAGCACAGATACGCAGTATTTT.

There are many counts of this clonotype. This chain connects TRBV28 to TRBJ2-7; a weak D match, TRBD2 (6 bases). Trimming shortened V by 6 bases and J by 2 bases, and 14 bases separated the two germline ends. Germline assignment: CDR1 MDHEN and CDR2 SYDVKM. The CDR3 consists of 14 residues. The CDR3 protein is CASRTRLAPYEQYF. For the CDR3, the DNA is TGTGCCAGCAGAACACGCCTAGCGCCCTACGAGCAGTACTTC.

The chain's CDR3 is CASSLDIDREDYTF. CDR3 nucleotide sequence: TGCGCCAGCAGCTTGGATATCGACAGGGAGGACTACACCTTC. The chain has TRBV5-1 and TRBJ1-2, with TRBD1 identical over 7 bases. CDR1 and CDR2 from the germline V gene are SGHRS and YFSETQ. After removal of 0 bases from V and 10 bases from J, the junction contained 9 bases not matched to a gene. The CDR3 spans 14 residues.